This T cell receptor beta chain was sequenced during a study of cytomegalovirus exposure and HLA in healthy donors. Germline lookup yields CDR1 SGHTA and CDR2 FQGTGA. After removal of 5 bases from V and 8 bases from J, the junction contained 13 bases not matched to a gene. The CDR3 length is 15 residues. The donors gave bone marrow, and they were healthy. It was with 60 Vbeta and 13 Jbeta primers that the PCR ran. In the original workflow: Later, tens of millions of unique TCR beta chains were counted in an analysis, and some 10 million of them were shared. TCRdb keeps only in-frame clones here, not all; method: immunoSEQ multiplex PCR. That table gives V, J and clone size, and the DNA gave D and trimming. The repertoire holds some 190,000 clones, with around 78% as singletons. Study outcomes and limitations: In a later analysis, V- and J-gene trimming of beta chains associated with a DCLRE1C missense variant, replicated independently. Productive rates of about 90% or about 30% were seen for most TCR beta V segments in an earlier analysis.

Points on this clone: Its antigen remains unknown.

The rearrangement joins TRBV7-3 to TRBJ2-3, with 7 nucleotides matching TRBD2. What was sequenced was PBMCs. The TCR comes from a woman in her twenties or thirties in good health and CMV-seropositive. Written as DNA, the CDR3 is TGTGCCAGCAGCCAAAGGGCGGGGGTCGCCAGTACGCAGTATTTT. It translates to CASSQRAGVASTQYF.